Each of the 23 T cell receptor beta chains below was sequenced from the same sample in a study of blood T cell repertoires in COVID-19. Assay used: immunoSEQ multiplex PCR; TCRdb lists only in-frame clones, some missing. The data show roughly 100,000 clones, with approximately 82% seen just once and roughly 10% held by the top ten. Material for sequencing was peripheral blood. All receptors come from a man between 60 and 70 years old with active or convalescent COVID-19.

This clone was seen a handful of times. The chain is built from TRBV12-3 or TRBV12-4 and TRBJ2-7, with D unresolved. The CDR3 sequence is 12 residues long. Trimming removed 3 bases at V and 6 bases at J, with 9 bases between. This CDR3 is CASSFPGSEQYF. CDR3 DNA: TGTGCCAGCAGTTTCCCAGGTTCCGAGCAGTACTTC.

The chain uses TRBV4-1 and TRBJ2-2, with D possibly matching TRBD1 (5 bases). Germline V gene sequence: CDR1 MGHRA, CDR2 YSYEKL. The CDR3 length is 15 residues. The V gene lost 0 bases and the J gene lost 8 bases, with 13 bases spanning the gap. CDR3 sequence (DNA): TGCGCCAGCAGCCAAGATGGGGCTCAGGGAGGGGAGCTGTTTTTT. It specifies CASSQDGAQGGELFF.

This clone was found a few times. The chain links TRBV6-2 or TRBV6-3 to TRBJ1-4; 8 nucleotides align to TRBD1. V dropped 6 bases and J dropped 7; count of bases not matched to a gene: 7. The V gene's germline CDR1 is MNHEY and CDR2 SVGEGT. The CDR3 consists of 14 residues. CDR3 sequence (DNA): TGTGCCAGCAGCGATTCCGGGACAGGTGAAAAACTGTTTTTT. This sequence encodes CASSDSGTGEKLFF.

The rearrangement joins TRBV28 to TRBJ2-7; D might be TRBD1 (6 bases). Germline V gives CDR1 MDHEN, CDR2 SYDVKM. Trimming cost V 2 bases and J 2 bases, with 10 bases left between them. The CDR3 totals 14 residues. The CDR3 protein is CASSLRGGTYEQYF. The CDR3, as DNA: TGTGCCAGCAGTTTACGAGGGGGAACCTACGAGCAGTACTTC.

This clone was counted once. The chain is built from TRBV9 and TRBJ2-3; TRBD2 aligns across 7 bases. The CDR3 consists of 14 residues. Germline V gives CDR1 SGDLS, CDR2 YYNGEE. With 3 bases clipped from V and 5 bases from J, the junction kept 6 bases outside the gene matches. Here the CDR3 DNA reads TGTGCCAGCAGCGCGGCTAGCGGTAAAGATACGCAGTATTTT. This sequence encodes CASSAASGKDTQYF.

The chain couples TRBV15 to TRBJ2-7, with D maybe TRBD2 (6 bases). From germline, CDR1 is LNHNV and CDR2 YYDKDF (reference sequence). This CDR3 spans 15 amino acids. Trimming left V 0 bases short and J 2 bases short, with 11 bases between. CDR3: CATSRDGSAAYEQYF. The CDR3 bases are TGTGCCACCAGCAGAGACGGGAGCGCTGCCTACGAGCAGTACTTC.

About this clone itself: Other nucleotide sequences from this sample produce the same CDR3. This chain links TRBV9 with TRBJ2-3; TRBD1 agrees at 7 bases. CDR3 length: 15 amino acids. The junction had 2 bases not matched to a gene; V was cut back by 0 bases and J by 1 base. Germline CDR1 SGDLS, CDR2 YYNGEE. The CDR3, as DNA: TGTGCCAGCAGCGTAGGACAGGGTGGCACAGATACGCAGTATTTT. It translates to CASSVGQGGTDTQYF.

CDR3 in DNA: TGTGCCACTCGCCGGACTAGCGCGAGAGACTACGAGCAGTACTTC. Its protein product is CATRRTSARDYEQYF. The J gene is TRBJ2-7, the V gene TRBV6-6, with TRBD2 matching 9 bases. Germline-derived CDR1 and CDR2 are MNHNY and SVGAGI (reference sequence). Trimming removed 10 bases from V and 3 bases from J; junction bases left unmatched: 13. The CDR3 is 15 amino acids.

Judged by abundance, this clone is medium-sized. This sequence joins TRBV19 and TRBJ1-5, with D maybe TRBD1 (5 bases). The CDR3 runs 16 residues. Germline lookup yields CDR1 LNHDA and CDR2 SQIVND (reference sequence). V lost 6 bases to trimming and J lost 0 bases, with 15 bases between them. The CDR3 bases are TGTGCCAGTAGACCTACAGGATTGAATAGCAATCAGCCCCAGCATTTT. Its protein product is CASRPTGLNSNQPQHF.

The chain joins TRBV7-2 to TRBJ1-2; TRBD1 aligns across 7 bases. Germline CDR1 SGHTA, CDR2 FQGNSA. Germline trimming cut 5 bases from V and 4 bases from J; bases unmatched to any gene: 10. The CDR3 has 15 amino acids. The CDR3 nucleotides are TGTGCCAGCAGCCTTTCTGGGACAGCGCGCTATGGCTACACCTTC. This translates into CASSLSGTARYGYTF.

This clone was picked up a small number of times. V usage is TRBV7-8 and J usage is TRBJ2-1, with TRBD2 as a possible D gene (6 bases). This CDR3 region has 15 residues. V was pared by 3 bases and J by 8 bases, with 17 bases between. Per the germline V gene, CDR1 is SGHVS and CDR2 is FQNEAQ. CDR3 residues: CASSFSTSTRHEQFF. The DNA of the CDR3 is TGTGCCAGCAGCTTTAGTACTAGCACCCGTCATGAGCAGTTCTTC.

The gene calls are TRBV13 and TRBJ2-3, with 9 nucleotides matching TRBD2. The CDR3 runs 15 residues. Germline V gives CDR1 PRHDT, CDR2 FYEKMQ (reference sequence). With V trimmed by 6 bases and J by 4 bases, 8 bases remained unmatched. This CDR3 reads CASRSSAGGPDTQYF. For the CDR3, the DNA is TGTGCCAGCAGGAGTAGTGCGGGAGGGCCAGATACGCAGTATTTT.

This clone has a single count. This chain connects TRBV19 to TRBJ1-1; D gene uncertain. Trimming took 6 bases from V and 2 from J, leaving 16 bases between them. This CDR3 has 15 residues. Germline CDR1 and CDR2: LNHDA and SQIVND (reference sequence). The CDR3: CASRYPAGKNTEAFF. CDR3 nucleotides: TGTGCCAGTAGATATCCCGCCGGGAAAAACACTGAAGCTTTCTTT.

The genes are TRBV29-1 and TRBJ2-7; 8 positions match TRBD2. J lost 4 bases, V lost 2 bases, and 4 bases had no gene match. Germline CDR1 reads SQVTM; CDR2 reads ANQGSEA. There are 13 residues in the CDR3. CDR3 in DNA: TGCAGCGTTGAAACCGGGGGGGGATACGAGCAGTACTTC. Its translation: CSVETGGGYEQYF.

The chain links TRBV7-8 to TRBJ1-1; D call uncertain. The CDR3 extends over 15 amino acids. Germline V gene lookup returns CDR1 SGHVS and CDR2 FQNEAQ. With 5 bases removed from V and 1 base from J, the gap between germline ends came to 14 bases. CDR3 bases: TGTGCCAGCAGCCCACCAGGTAGGCAGAACACTGAAGCTTTCTTT. This encodes CASSPPGRQNTEAFF.

The rearrangement joins TRBV6-5 to TRBJ2-7; 7 nucleotides match TRBD2. Trimming cost V 6 bases and J 4 bases; bases outside gene matches: 12. Germline V gene sequence: CDR1 MNHEY, CDR2 SVGAGI. The CDR3 runs to 15 residues. In DNA, the CDR3 is TGTGCCAGCAGCCCCTCAGGCGGGAGAGGGTACGAGCAGTACTTC. This sequence encodes CASSPSGGRGYEQYF.

The V and J genes are TRBV28 and TRBJ2-7, with 9 bases lining up with TRBD2. CDR3 size: 17 residues. Trimming cost V 6 bases and J 2 bases; bases outside gene matches: 14. Germline CDR1 MDHEN, CDR2 SYDVKM. For the CDR3, the DNA is TGTGCCAGCAGCGCGACCCCCGGGACTAGCTGGACCTACGAGCAGTACTTC. It yields the protein CASSATPGTSWTYEQYF.

This clone was seen at least ten times. The J gene is TRBJ2-7, the V gene TRBV18, with D possibly being TRBD2 (7 bases). Germline assignment: CDR1 KGHSH and CDR2 LQKENI. V lost 6 bases and J 3 bases, leaving 15 bases between the germline ends. The CDR3 sequence is 14 residues long. For the CDR3, the DNA is TGTGCCAGCTCCCCAGAGGGGGGGGGCTACGAGCAGTACTTC. It translates to CASSPEGGGYEQYF.

This clone was found a few times. The genes are TRBV24-1 and TRBJ2-3; tentative D call: TRBD2 (6 bases). The germline V and J ends were trimmed by 6 bases and 4 bases, with 13 bases remaining between them. This CDR3 region has 14 residues. Germline CDR1 KGHDR, CDR2 SFDVKD. The CDR3: CATSQTGAADTQYF. CDR3 in DNA: TGTGCCACCAGTCAAACGGGAGCGGCAGATACGCAGTATTTT.

The genes are TRBV5-8 and TRBJ2-3; the match to TRBD2 covers 7 bases. The CDR3 spans 16 residues. After removal of 1 base from V and 1 base from J, the junction contained 6 bases not matched to a gene. In germline, CDR1 is SGHTS, CDR2 YDEGEE. The CDR3 bases are TGTGCCAGCAGCTTGTTCCTCGCGGGGGGCACAGATACGCAGTATTTT. This encodes CASSLFLAGGTDTQYF.

This clone was picked up one time. The V and J genes are TRBV7-2 and TRBJ2-5, with TRBD2 matching over 8 bases. From germline, CDR1 is SGHTA and CDR2 FQGNSA. The CDR3 extends over 15 amino acids. V lost 2 bases to trimming and J lost 5 bases; unmatched junction nucleotides: 7. CDR3 sequence reads: CASSLRLTSEETQYF. The CDR3, as DNA: TGTGCCAGCAGCTTACGTCTGACTAGCGAGGAGACCCAGTACTTC.

The V call is TRBV10-3, the J call TRBJ2-1, with TRBD2 identical over 8 bases. The CDR3 contains 13 residues. The germline gives CDR1 ENHRY, CDR2 SYGVKD. V shed 7 bases and J 9 bases; nucleotides not matched to a gene: 8. CDR3: CAINPGGYGEQFF. DNA for the CDR3: TGTGCCATCAATCCGGGAGGGTACGGTGAGCAGTTCTTC.

This clone was picked up one time. The chain employs TRBV6-5 and TRBJ1-1; D perhaps matches TRBD1 (6 bases). This CDR3 region has 13 residues. V lost 5 bases, J lost 2 bases, and 9 bases lay in between. Germline V gives CDR1 MNHEY, CDR2 SVGAGI. CDR3 amino acids: CASSRQVNTEAFF. CDR3 sequence (DNA): TGTGCCAGCAGTCGACAGGTTAACACTGAAGCTTTCTTT.